Reported below is one T cell receptor (beta chain). These data belong to a study of cytomegalovirus exposure and HLA in healthy donors. Use of 60 Vbeta and 13 Jbeta primers characterized the PCR. In the original analysis: In a later analysis, some 10 million of 75 million to 90 million unique beta chains occurred in at least two donors. Sequencing used immunoSEQ multiplex PCR; TCRdb keeps in-frame clones, though not all of them. V, J and clone size derive from that table, while D and trimming were established from the DNA sequence. The sample includes some 270,000 clones, 80% to 95% of them seen just once. Germline V gives CDR1 MNHEY, CDR2 SVGAGI. V was shortened by 2 bases and J by 4 bases, with 9 bases between the two germline ends. This CDR3 is built from 14 residues. Though nominally healthy at sampling, donors likely had unrecorded immune exposures.

This receptor was identified in a girl aged 2 to 10 in good health and CMV-seronegative. The chain uses TRBV6-5 and TRBJ1-3, with a possible D match to TRBD1 (6 bases). The specimen was PBMCs. The CDR3 sequence is CASSYGTQGNTIYF. CDR3 bases: TGTGCCAGCAGTTACGGGACACAGGGAAACACCATATATTTT.